Listed here are 3 T cell receptor beta chains from one sample, sequenced in a study of OX40 agonist ivuxolimab in advanced cancers. Sequencing was performed with immunoSEQ multiplex PCR; in TCRdb, only in-frame clones are kept and a portion is missing. The table has tens of thousands of clones, around 94% seen once. This sample comprised CD4+ or CD8+ T cells sorted from blood, obtained in a trial of the OX40 agonist ivuxolimab. These receptors were collected from an adult with an advanced solid tumor such as melanoma, head and neck, liver or kidney cancer.

This clone showed up just a few times. This rearrangement joins TRBV14 to TRBJ1-1; perhaps TRBD1 as D (5 bases). Germline V lookup: CDR1 SGHDN, CDR2 FVKESK. With 2 bases removed from V and 4 bases from J, the gap between germline ends came to 5 bases. The CDR3 runs 12 residues. This CDR3 is CASSQQGTEAFF. CDR3 coding DNA: TGTGCCAGCAGCCAACAGGGCACTGAAGCTTTCTTT.

This chain connects TRBV6-4 to TRBJ2-2; D might be TRBD1 (6 bases). Trimming stripped 8 bases from V and 1 base from J, with 8 bases between. The CDR3 runs to 13 residues. Germline values: CDR1 MRHNA, CDR2 SNTAGT. The CDR3 coding sequence is TGTGCCAGCTCGGACAGGAACACCGGGGAGCTGTTTTTT. As protein: CASSDRNTGELFF.

This chain joins TRBV7-9 and TRBJ2-7, with D tentatively TRBD2 (7 bases). Germline V CDR1 and CDR2: SEHNR, FQNEAQ (reference sequence). Trimming took off 4 bases at V and 2 bases at J, with 21 bases between the two ends. The CDR3 contains 17 residues. The chain's CDR3 is CASSSLGGDFPPYEQYF. CDR3 DNA sequence: TGTGCCAGCAGCTCTCTAGGGGGGGACTTTCCCCCCTACGAGCAGTACTTC.